The next 18 T cell receptor beta chains were all read from a single sample in a study of beta chain features in type 1 diabetes. cDNA synthesis used the whole RNA isolate, giving expressed TCRB sequences. The method was immunoSEQ multiplex PCR; TCRdb's version includes in-frame clones alone and lacks a portion of them. The profile covers 250,000 to 350,000 clones, with around 15% appearing a single time and around 7% taken by the ten largest. The sample comprised central memory CD4+ T cells from blood. These receptors were collected from a man aged 30 to 39 in good health.

There are many counts of this clone. The rearrangement links TRBV13 to TRBJ1-2; TRBD1 matches 9 bases. This CDR3 comprises 16 residues. V dropped 5 bases and J dropped 0; count of bases not matched to a gene: 7. CDR1 and CDR2 from the germline V gene are PRHDT and FYEKMQ (reference sequence). This CDR3 is CASSINRGPANYGYTF. CDR3 nucleotide sequence: TGTGCCAGCAGCATCAACAGGGGGCCGGCTAACTATGGCTACACCTTC.

The rearrangement links TRBV11-3 to TRBJ2-1, with 7 bases fitting TRBD2. V trimming: 1 base; J trimming: 4 bases; junction bases outside the gene matches: 7. Per germline, CDR1 SGHNT and CDR2 YENEEA. There are 16 residues in the CDR3. DNA for the CDR3: TGTGCCAGCAGCTTAGGCGTAGCGGGCCCTTACAATGAGCAGTTCTTC. Amino acids: CASSLGVAGPYNEQFF.

Only a few counts were recorded for this clone. The genes are TRBV7-2 and TRBJ2-5; TRBD2 is a possible D gene (5 bases). V was shortened by 1 base and J by 5 bases, with 11 bases between the two germline ends. This CDR3 contains 14 residues. From germline, CDR1 is SGHTA and CDR2 FQGNSA. The CDR3 here is CASSLVNSGETQYF. CDR3 sequence (DNA): TGTGCCAGCAGCTTAGTTAACTCGGGGGAGACCCAGTACTTC.

A few counts support this clone. The chain employs TRBV7-9 and TRBJ2-2, with no clear D. The V end was cut by 4 bases, the J end by 8 bases, with 8 bases between. The CDR3 extends over 12 amino acids. Germline loops: CDR1 SEHNR, CDR2 FQNEAQ (reference sequence). In nucleotides, the CDR3 is TGTGCCAGCAGCTACGAAGTTGGGGAGCTGTTTTTT. Translated, it gives CASSYEVGELFF.

This clone was detected a few times. This rearrangement joins TRBV5-1 to TRBJ1-1; tentatively, D is TRBD1 (5 bases). The V and J ends lost 3 bases and 2 bases respectively, with 26 bases between them. The CDR3 contains 19 residues. Germline CDR1 is SGHRS and CDR2 is YFSETQ. The CDR3 loop reads CASSSGFHGAPLSNTEAFF. CDR3 coding DNA: TGCGCCAGCAGCTCCGGTTTTCACGGGGCGCCCCTTTCTAACACTGAAGCTTTCTTT.

This clone was observed many times. An end of the junction differs from the germline gene, which may be a read error. V is TRBV7-7 and J is TRBJ1-1; 7 nucleotides line up with TRBD1. This CDR3 has 13 amino acids. Germline-derived CDR1 and CDR2 are SSHAT and FNYEAQ (reference sequence). CDR3 in amino acids: CASSRDSNTEAFF. The CDR3 nucleotides read TGTGCTAGCAGCCGGGACAGTAACACTGAAGCTTTCTTT.

In this sample, this clone turned up many times. This chain links TRBV7-8 with TRBJ2-1; 7 nucleotides match TRBD1. The trim removed 5 bases at V and 15 bases at J, leaving 13 bases unmatched. The CDR3 has 13 amino acids. Germline values: CDR1 SGHVS, CDR2 FQNEAQ. CDR3 in amino acids: CASSASRGGPPFF. CDR3 in DNA: TGTGCCAGCAGCGCATCCAGAGGGGGCCCCCCGTTCTTC.

With respect to this clone: Other DNA sequences in the sample encode the same CDR3. The chain has TRBV11-2 and TRBJ2-6, with D perhaps being TRBD1 or TRBD2 (5 bases each). This CDR3 region has 16 residues. CDR1 and CDR2 (germline): SGHAT, FQNNGV. Trimming left V 0 bases short and J 2 bases short, with 8 bases between. Here the CDR3 DNA reads TGTGCCAGCAGCTTAGAATGGGGGACTGGGGCCAACGTCCTGACTTTC. Translated, it gives CASSLEWGTGANVLTF.

This clone was seen only a few times. V and J are TRBV19 and TRBJ2-1; the match to TRBD1 covers 7 bases. This CDR3 comprises 14 residues. CDR1 is LNHDA and CDR2 is SQIVND in the germline V gene (reference sequence). The junction had 7 bases not matched to a gene; V was cut back by 5 bases and J by 6 bases. Here the CDR3 DNA reads TGTGCCAGTAGTGAGGGGACAGCCTTCAATGAGCAGTTCTTC. It codes for CASSEGTAFNEQFF.

As to this clone: A far larger clone lies a single base away; this is likely a read error. The same CDR3 is also encoded by other DNA sequences in this sample. The chain uses TRBV7-7 and TRBJ2-5, with TRBD2 identical over 8 bases. CDR1 and CDR2 (germline): SSHAT, FNYEAQ (reference sequence). The CDR3 is 17 residues long. The trim removed 9 bases at V and 3 bases at J, leaving 18 bases unmatched. In DNA form, the CDR3 reads TGTGCCAGGAGCCGCGGGGCCTCCGGGGGGGCTAAAGAGACCCAGTACTTC. It translates to CARSRGASGGAKETQYF.

This clone was observed a few times. The V call is TRBV27, the J call TRBJ1-5; 9 positions agree with TRBD1. Germline V gene data show CDR1 as MNHEY and CDR2 as SMNVEV (reference sequence). Trimming at V came to 6 bases and at J to 5 bases, leaving 5 bases not matched to a gene. CDR3 length: 14 residues. The CDR3 DNA reads as TGTGCCAGCAGCCGGACAGGGGAATATCAGCCCCAGCATTTT. Translation: CASSRTGEYQPQHF.

This chain connects TRBV11-2 to TRBJ1-1, with D hard to call. Trimming took off 0 bases at V and 1 base at J, with 9 bases between the two ends. This CDR3 is 15 amino acids long. Germline V gene lookup returns CDR1 SGHAT and CDR2 FQNNGV. CDR3 coding DNA: TGTGCCAGCAGCTTAGAAGGCAGCCCGAACACTGAAGCTTTCTTT. Translation gives CASSLEGSPNTEAFF.

The chain has TRBV11-3 and TRBJ2-1, with D possibly TRBD2 on 6 matching bases. The germline V gene has CDR1 SGHNT and CDR2 YENEEA. V was cut by 10 bases and J by 8 bases, with 21 bases left in between. CDR3 size: 14 residues. The CDR3 is CATSRAGSTDEQFF. The CDR3 nucleotides are TGTGCCACCTCCCGCGCGGGGTCTACAGATGAGCAGTTCTTC. The entire variable domain, with the rest obtained from reference TRBV11-3 and TRBJ2-1, is as follows: EAGVVQSPRYKIIEKKQPVAFWCNPISGHNTLYWYLQNLGQGPELLIRYENEEAVDDSQLPKDRFSAERLKGVDSTLKIQPAELGDSAVYLCATSRAGSTDEQFFGPGTRLTVL.

This clone showed up many times. The chain is built from TRBV27 and TRBJ1-4, with 7 positions matching TRBD1. The V gene end was trimmed by 2 bases and the J gene end by 4 bases; junction bases not matched to a gene: 4. This CDR3 has 15 residues. In germline, CDR1 is MNHEY, CDR2 SMNVEV (reference sequence). The DNA for the CDR3 is TGTGCCAGCAGTTTAATCGGGACAGATAATGAAAAACTGTTTTTT. Its protein product is CASSLIGTDNEKLFF. The whole variable domain, remainder taken from reference TRBV27 and TRBJ1-4, is EAQVTQNPRYLITVTGKKLTVTCSQNMNHEYMSWYRQDPGLGLRQIYYSMNVEVTDKGDVPEGYKVSRKEKRNFPLILESPSPNQTSLYFCASSLIGTDNEKLFFGSGTQLSVL.

CDR3 residues: CASGLVRTGNQPQHF. In nucleotides, the CDR3 is TGTGCTAGTGGTTTGGTACGTACAGGGAATCAGCCCCAGCATTTT. This chain links TRBV12-5 with TRBJ1-5; TRBD1 might be the D (6 bases). V gave up 0 bases and J gave up 4 bases, with 10 bases separating them. Per the germline V gene, CDR1 is LGHNT and CDR2 is FRNRAP. This CDR3 contains 15 residues.

The rearrangement links TRBV27 to TRBJ1-1; a weak D match, TRBD1 (5 bases). CDR3 size: 13 residues. From germline, CDR1 is MNHEY and CDR2 SMNVEV (reference sequence). The V and J ends lost 3 bases and 5 bases respectively, with 10 bases between them. This chain's CDR3 is CASSFSGGTEAFF. CDR3 DNA: TGTGCCAGCAGTTTTTCGGGGGGGACTGAAGCTTTCTTT.

The sample holds a few counts of this clone. This sequence joins TRBV7-3 and TRBJ1-2; 8 positions match TRBD1. There are 13 residues in the CDR3. Losses at the gene ends were 4 bases for V and 4 bases for J; bases not matched to a gene: 2. Germline-derived CDR1 and CDR2 are SGHTA and FQGTGA. Written as DNA, the CDR3 is TGTGCCAGCAGCTCCGGACAGGGCTATGGCTACACCTTC. Translation: CASSSGQGYGYTF.

The chain carries TRBV9 and TRBJ2-2; 10 bases fit TRBD2. Losses at the gene ends were 3 bases for V and 5 bases for J; bases not matched to a gene: 7. The CDR3 has 16 amino acids. CDR1 is SGDLS, CDR2 YYNGEE, per germline. The CDR3 DNA reads TGTGCCAGCAGCGCAACTAGCGGGGCGCGGACCGGGGAGCTGTTTTTT. The encoded protein is CASSATSGARTGELFF.